This T cell receptor beta chain was profiled in a study of T cell clones after liver transplantation. The V gene's germline CDR1 is SGHTA and CDR2 FQGTGA. CDR3 length equals 14 residues. The V gene end was trimmed by 5 bases and the J gene end by 2 bases; junction bases not matched to a gene: 5. TCRdb's copy holds only in-frame clones and misses some; the assay was immunoSEQ multiplex PCR. Of tens of thousands of clones listed, roughly nine tenths are singletons. Sorting of unstimulated PBMCs yielded separate CD3+CD4+ and CD3+CD8+ fractions. Sequenced here: CD4+ T cells from blood, sampled before liver transplant. This chain joins TRBV7-3 and TRBJ2-7; 8 nucleotides agree with TRBD2. The clonotype was recovered from a human donor who received a liver transplant. Written as DNA, the CDR3 is TGTGCCAGCAGCCCACGGGGGGGTCCCTACGAGCAGTACTTC. Its protein is CASSPRGGPYEQYF.